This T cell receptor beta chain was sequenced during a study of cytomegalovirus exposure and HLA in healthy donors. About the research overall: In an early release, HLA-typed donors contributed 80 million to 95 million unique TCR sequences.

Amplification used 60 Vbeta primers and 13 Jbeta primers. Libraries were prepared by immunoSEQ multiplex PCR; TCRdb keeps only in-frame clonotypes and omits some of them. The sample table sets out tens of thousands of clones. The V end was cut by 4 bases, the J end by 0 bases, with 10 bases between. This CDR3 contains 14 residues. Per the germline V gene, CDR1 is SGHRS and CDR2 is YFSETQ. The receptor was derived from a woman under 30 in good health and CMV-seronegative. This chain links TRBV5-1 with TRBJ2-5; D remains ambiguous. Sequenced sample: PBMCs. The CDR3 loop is CASSPTSDQETQYF. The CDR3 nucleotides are TGCGCCAGCAGCCCTACTTCGGACCAAGAGACCCAGTACTTC.